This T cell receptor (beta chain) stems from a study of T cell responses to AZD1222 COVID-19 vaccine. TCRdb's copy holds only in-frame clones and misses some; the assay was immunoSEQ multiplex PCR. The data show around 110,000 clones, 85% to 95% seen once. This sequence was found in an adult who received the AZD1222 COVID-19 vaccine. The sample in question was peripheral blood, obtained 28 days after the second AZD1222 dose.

DNA of the CDR3: TGTGCCACCAGTGATTCGGGCAACAGGGGCGGCTACACCTTC. This translates into CATSDSGNRGGYTF. The chain uses TRBV24-1 and TRBJ1-2; 7 bases match TRBD1. The CDR3 runs 14 residues. V lost 2 bases to trimming and J lost 8 bases; unmatched junction nucleotides: 7. Germline V gene data show CDR1 as KGHDR and CDR2 as SFDVKD.